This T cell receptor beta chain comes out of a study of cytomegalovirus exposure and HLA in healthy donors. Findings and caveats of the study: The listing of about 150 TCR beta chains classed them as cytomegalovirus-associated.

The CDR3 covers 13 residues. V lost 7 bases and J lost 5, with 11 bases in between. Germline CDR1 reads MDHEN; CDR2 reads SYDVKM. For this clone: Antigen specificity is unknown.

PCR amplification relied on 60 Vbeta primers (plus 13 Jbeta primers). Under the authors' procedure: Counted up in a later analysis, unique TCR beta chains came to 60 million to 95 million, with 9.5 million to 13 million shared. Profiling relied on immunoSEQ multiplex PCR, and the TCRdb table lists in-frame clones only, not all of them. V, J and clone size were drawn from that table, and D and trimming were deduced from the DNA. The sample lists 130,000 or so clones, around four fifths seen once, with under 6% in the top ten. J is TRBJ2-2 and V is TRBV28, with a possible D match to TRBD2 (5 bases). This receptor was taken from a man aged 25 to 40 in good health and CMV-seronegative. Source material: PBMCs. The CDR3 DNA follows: TGTGCCAGCACCCCAGCGGAGACCGGGGAGCTGTTTTTT. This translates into CASTPAETGELFF.